This is a list of T cell receptor beta chains from one sample in a study of T cells in tuberculosis. Profiled with immunoSEQ multiplex PCR; TCRdb holds only in-frame clones, not every one. The sample carries about 40,000 clones, approximately 93% recorded once. Sequencing used PBMCs, obtained at tuberculosis diagnosis. The receptors derive from an adult with tuberculosis. Each CDR3 is given with its conserved first and last residue.

v_call cdr3_aa
TRBV20-1 CSAQALDTQYF
TRBV18 CASSDERGGPDTQYF
TRBV25-1 CASSEYVRSANTGELFF
TRBV7-2 CASSDRGYGYTF
TRBV18 CASSPGTGAVYEQYF
TRBV10-1 CASGLALGNEQFF
TRBV5-1 CASSPGGLSNYGYTF
TRBV7-9 CASSSRTGAEAFF
TRBV10-2 CASSTGGGHYNSPLHF
TRBV11-3 CASSWASGGRTDTQYF
TRBV28 CASSFRTAGNTIYF